This TCR beta chain was obtained from a study of tumor-infiltrating lymphocytes in localized non-small cell lung cancer. In its sample, this clone was seen a few times. Germline V gives CDR1 SGHDT, CDR2 YYEEEE. This CDR3 comprises 16 residues. The V gene end was trimmed by 0 bases and the J gene end by 0 bases; junction bases not matched to a gene: 2. Produced via immunoSEQ multiplex PCR; TCRdb's table is partial and in-frame only. The sample lists about 12,000 clones, approximately 84% occurring once. This TCR was sampled from a human donor with non-small cell lung cancer. The specimen sequenced was lung tumor tissue. This rearrangement joins TRBV5-6 to TRBJ2-2; 7 nucleotides align to TRBD2. The CDR3 protein is CASSLVGTTNTGELFF. The CDR3 DNA reads TGTGCCAGCAGCTTGGTGGGGACTACGAACACCGGGGAGCTGTTTTTT.